Presented here are 22 T cell receptor beta chains from one specimen sequenced in a study of blood T cells in healthy people across ages. The authors ran a second PCR of 7 to 11 cycles using a sample-barcoded 5' primer and a J-beta primer mix. TCRdb recomputed calls from the 5' RACE reads with MiXCR, one row per CDR3 protein. The data contain over 1,500,000 distinct CDR3 sequences, 39% of them singletons. The sequenced sample consisted of blood. Receptors originate from a human donor in good health.

This clonotype has just a few counts. This chain uses TRBV12-3 or TRBV12-4 with TRBJ2-7; no reliable D call. The V gene lost 3 bases and the J gene lost 0 bases, with 9 bases spanning the gap. CDR3 length equals 14 residues. The CDR3 coding sequence is TGTGCCAGCAGTTTGACACCCAGCTCCTACGAGCAGTACTTC. It is translated as CASSLTPSSYEQYF.

The chain combines TRBV11-3 with TRBJ2-3; possible D gene TRBD2, 5 bases. V lost 1 base and J 0 bases, leaving 11 bases between the germline ends. The CDR3 runs 16 residues. The V gene's germline CDR1 is SGHNT and CDR2 YENEEA. The CDR3 DNA reads as TGTGCCAGCAGCTTAGGAAGCGGTCAGAGCACAGATACGCAGTATTTT. This sequence encodes CASSLGSGQSTDTQYF.

V usage is TRBV7-3 and J usage is TRBJ2-5; D gene uncertain. Between the trimmed V and J ends, which lost 2 bases and 5 bases, there was a span of 15 bases. CDR3 size: 15 residues. The germline CDR1 and CDR2 sequences are SGHTA and FQGTGA. The CDR3 DNA sequence: TGTGCCAGCAGCTTATTGGCTCACCCGCGGGAGACCCAGTACTTC. Protein product: CASSLLAHPRETQYF.

CDR3 nucleotide sequence: TGCAGTGCTGGGGGGACTAGCGGGGGGGCTCCGAACACCGGGGAGCTGTTTTTT. Its translation: CSAGGTSGGAPNTGELFF. The V gene is TRBV20-1, the J gene TRBJ2-2, with 16 bases that match TRBD2. V shed 5 bases and J 0 bases; nucleotides not matched to a gene: 6. Germline V lookup: CDR1 DFQATT, CDR2 SNEGSKA (reference sequence). The CDR3 totals 18 residues.

The rearrangement links TRBV24-1 to TRBJ2-5; D remains unclear. This CDR3 has 18 residues. CDR1 and CDR2 (germline): KGHDR, SFDVKD. Trimming shortened V by 1 base and J by 5 bases, and 22 bases separated the two germline ends. The CDR3 coding sequence is TGTGCCACCAGTGATTTTCCAAAAAAAGACACAGCAAGGGAGACCCAGTACTTC. It codes for CATSDFPKKDTARETQYF.

The chain couples TRBV7-2 to TRBJ2-7, with 11 bases fitting TRBD2. The length of the CDR3 is 15 residues. V gave up 5 bases and J gave up 2 bases; unmatched junction bases: 5. Per the germline V gene, CDR1 is SGHTA and CDR2 is FQGNSA. CDR3 amino acids: CASSPIAGGTYEQYF. The CDR3 nucleotides are TGTGCCAGCAGCCCTATAGCGGGGGGGACCTACGAGCAGTACTTC.

The chain combines TRBV30 with TRBJ2-7; 10 positions match TRBD1. J gave up 4 bases and V 5 bases, and 8 bases lay outside the gene matches. From germline, CDR1 is GTSNPN and CDR2 SVGIG (reference sequence). The CDR3 loop spans 14 amino acids. The CDR3 DNA reads TGTGCCTGGCAGACAGGGGGCTCGTTGTACGAGCAGTACTTC. It codes for CAWQTGGSLYEQYF.

CDR3 coding DNA: TGCAGCGTTGAAGAAAGGCATCAAGAAACCCAGTTCTTC. Amino acids: CSVEERHQETQFF. The rearrangement joins TRBV29-1 to TRBJ2-1, with no clear D. Germline V gives CDR1 SQVTM, CDR2 ANQGSEA. Trimming stripped 0 bases from V and 13 bases from J, with 16 bases between. The CDR3 is 13 amino acids.

This clonotype was found a few times. V is TRBV7-9 and J is TRBJ1-1, with 7 bases identical to TRBD1. Germline V gives CDR1 SEHNR, CDR2 FQNEAQ (reference sequence). With 5 bases clipped from V and 4 bases from J, the junction kept 7 bases outside the gene matches. This CDR3 region has 14 residues. The CDR3 DNA follows: TGTGCCAGCAGCATAAGCAGGGGGACCACTGAAGCTTTCTTT. It translates to CASSISRGTTEAFF.

V usage is TRBV20-1 and J usage is TRBJ1-5; a possible D gene is TRBD1 (5 bases). This CDR3 spans 15 amino acids. Germline CDR1 and CDR2: DFQATT and SNEGSKA (reference sequence). V was cut by 2 bases and J by 3 bases, with 14 bases left in between. CDR3 coding DNA: TGCAGTGCTAGATCCTACCGGGGCCTCAATCAGCCCCAGCATTTT. Translated: CSARSYRGLNQPQHF.

The chain employs TRBV5-6 and TRBJ2-1; the D is unclear. This CDR3 spans 18 amino acids. V lost 1 base and J lost 5, with 22 bases in between. The germline V gene has CDR1 SGHDT and CDR2 YYEEEE. CDR3 sequence reads: CASSLFSSFLPINNEQFF. The CDR3 region has the DNA TGTGCCAGCAGCTTGTTTTCTAGTTTTTTGCCTATTAACAATGAGCAGTTCTTC.

This clonotype was seen a handful of times. The chain recombines TRBV9 with TRBJ2-1; D is ambiguous. This CDR3 contains 14 residues. CDR1 SGDLS and CDR2 YYNGEE come from the germline V gene. The germline V and J ends were trimmed by 0 bases and 4 bases, with 8 bases remaining between them. The CDR3 DNA sequence: TGTGCCAGCAGCGTAGGGGCTGGTTACAATGAGCAGTTCTTC. This translates into CASSVGAGYNEQFF.

The chain employs TRBV9 and TRBJ2-7; TRBD2 matches 7 bases. The J call is doubtful: the DNA matches TRBJ2-5 better. The germline V gene has CDR1 SGDLS and CDR2 YYNGEE. The CDR3 is made up of 15 amino acids. CDR3 nucleotides: TGTGCCAGCAGCGCCCAAGGACCAGCGGGGGAGACCCAGTACTTC. Amino acid sequence: CASSAQGPAGETQYF.

The table lists this clonotype with a few counts. This rearrangement joins TRBV18 to TRBJ2-2; no clear D. Between the trimmed V and J ends, which lost 0 bases and 1 base, there was a span of 9 bases. CDR3 length: 16 amino acids. CDR1 is KGHSH, CDR2 LQKENI, per germline. The CDR3 loop is CASSPPQPLNTGELFF. In nucleotides, the CDR3 is TGTGCCAGCTCACCACCCCAGCCTTTGAACACCGGGGAGCTGTTTTTT.

This clonotype has just a few counts. This sequence joins TRBV28 and TRBJ2-7; 12 positions match TRBD1. The DNA end is more similar to TRBJ2-5, so the J call may be wrong. Germline-derived CDR1 and CDR2 are MDHEN and SYDVKM. This CDR3 region has 16 residues. In DNA form, the CDR3 reads TGTGCCAGCAGCCTTCTTGGGACAGGGGGCCAGGAGACCCAGTACTTC. Translated, it gives CASSLLGTGGQETQYF.

This clonotype was found a few times. V and J are TRBV12-3 or TRBV12-4 and TRBJ1-2, with TRBD1 as a possible D gene (5 bases). The CDR3 length is 13 residues. Between the trimmed V and J ends, which lost 7 bases and 7 bases, there was a span of 16 bases. CDR3 residues: CASIPGRRGGYTF. CDR3 coding DNA: TGTGCCAGCATTCCGGGGCGTCGGGGTGGCTACACCTTC.

This clonotype was seen ten or more times. J is TRBJ2-1 and V is TRBV29-1; 8 bases are a match to TRBD1. Germline V gene data show CDR1 as SQVTM and CDR2 as ANQGSEA. The CDR3 extends over 14 amino acids. Losses at the gene ends were 4 bases for V and 3 bases for J; bases not matched to a gene: 5. The CDR3: CSVGLTGGYNEQFF. CDR3 in DNA: TGCAGCGTTGGACTAACAGGGGGCTACAATGAGCAGTTCTTC.

The rearrangement uses TRBV27 and TRBJ2-3; maybe TRBD1 (6 bases). Germline V CDR1 and CDR2: MNHEY, SMNVEV (reference sequence). V dropped 8 bases and J dropped 1 base, with 16 bases sitting between them. This CDR3 spans 15 amino acids. CDR3 DNA sequence: TGTGCCAGCGCTCTCCCGGCAGGGGGCACAGATACGCAGTATTTT. Its translation: CASALPAGGTDTQYF.

In this sample, this clonotype turned up a few times. The J gene is TRBJ1-2, the V gene TRBV5-1; D is unclear. The CDR3 spans 14 residues. Germline CDR1 SGHRS, CDR2 YFSETQ. V dropped 4 bases and J dropped 7 bases, with 17 bases sitting between them. CDR3 in DNA: TGCGCCAGCAGCGATCATGGATTGGGTCCTGGCTACACCTTC. Its translation: CASSDHGLGPGYTF.

This clonotype was found a few times. J is TRBJ2-7 and V is TRBV25-1; no reliable D call. This CDR3 spans 14 amino acids. Trimming pared 3 bases from V and 5 bases from J, leaving 14 bases between. From germline, CDR1 is MGHDK and CDR2 SYGVNS. The CDR3 nucleotides read TGTGCCAGCAGTGATGGTTGGGGTCGGGACGAGCAGTACTTC. As protein: CASSDGWGRDEQYF.

The chain employs TRBV3-1 and TRBJ1-1; D not certain. Germline V gene lookup returns CDR1 LGHDT and CDR2 YNNKEL (reference sequence). This CDR3 contains 15 residues. Trimming pared 0 bases from V and 5 bases from J, leaving 13 bases between. CDR3 amino acids: CASSQDGGRATEAFF. The CDR3 coding sequence is TGTGCCAGCAGCCAAGATGGCGGACGGGCGACTGAAGCTTTCTTT.

This sequence joins TRBV27 and TRBJ1-5, with a tentative D call TRBD1 (5 bases). V gave up 6 bases and J gave up 5 bases, with 14 bases separating them. The CDR3 has 14 residues. Germline V lookup: CDR1 MNHEY, CDR2 SMNVEV (reference sequence). CDR3 DNA: TGTGCCAGCAGCTCCGACAGATCCTATCAGCCCCAGCATTTT. Protein: CASSSDRSYQPQHF.